This is a list of T cell receptor beta chains from one sample in a study of blood T cell repertoires in COVID-19. TCRdb keeps only in-frame clones here, not all; method: immunoSEQ multiplex PCR. The sample yields approximately 68,000 clones, over 75% seen once. The sample taken for sequencing was peripheral blood. These receptors were collected from a man aged 70 or older with active or convalescent COVID-19. CDR3s include the opening cysteine and the closing phenylalanine or tryptophan. A D gene is named only where the DNA matches it firmly.

J | D | V | DNA | CDR3
TRBJ1-1 | - | TRBV24-1 | TGTGCCACCAGTGATTCCTGGTCCCGGGGAGGAACTGAAGCTTTCTTT | CATSDSWSRGGTEAFF
TRBJ2-5 | - | TRBV28 | TGTGCCAGCAGGAAACAGGGTTTCGAGACCCAGTACTTC | CASRKQGFETQYF
TRBJ2-1 | - | TRBV5-4 | TGTGCCAGCAGCTCCGAGACAGCCCCCTACAATGAGCAGTTCTTC | CASSSETAPYNEQFF
TRBJ1-1 | TRBD1 | TRBV5-1 | TGCGCCAGCAGCCCGACAGGGTTCACTGAAGCTTTCTTT | CASSPTGFTEAFF
TRBJ2-3 | - | TRBV29-1 | TGCAGCCTTACGGGAGAAGTTTCCACAGATACGCAGTATTTT | CSLTGEVSTDTQYF
TRBJ2-1 | - | TRBV28 | TGTGCCAGCAGCCCCCGGGGTGGGAACTACAATGAGCAGTTCTTC | CASSPRGGNYNEQFF
TRBJ2-7 | - | TRBV10-1 | TGCGCCAGCAGTGACGGGACCTACGAGCAGTACTTC | CASSDGTYEQYF
TRBJ1-6 | TRBD1 | TRBV28 | TGTGCCAGCAGTTTTTACGGGACAGGGTATAATTCACCCCTCCACTTT | CASSFYGTGYNSPLHF
TRBJ2-1 | TRBD2 | TRBV7-9 | TGTGCCAGCAGCTTAGTAACTAGCGGAGGGAATGAGCAGTTCTTC | CASSLVTSGGNEQFF
TRBJ1-1 | - | TRBV30 | TGTGCCTGGAGTGTGGGAGTGAAGGGCACTGAAGCTTTCTTT | CAWSVGVKGTEAFF
TRBJ2-2 | - | TRBV28 | TGTGCCAGCAGTCAGTCGCGTCTAGTTCTATATACCGGGGAGCTGTTTTTT | CASSQSRLVLYTGELFF
TRBJ2-1 | TRBD2 | TRBV9 | TGTGCCAGCAGCGTAGTTTCTAGCGGGGGCAATGAGCAGTTCTTC | CASSVVSSGGNEQFF
TRBJ2-2 | TRBD2 | TRBV4-2 | TGTGCCAGCAGCCAAGATATCCTAGCGGGAGGCACCGGGGAGCTGTTTTTT | CASSQDILAGGTGELFF
TRBJ2-7 | - | TRBV9 | TGTGCCAGCAGCGTGGGACATCTACCCTACGAGCAGTACTTC | CASSVGHLPYEQYF
TRBJ1-2 | TRBD1 | TRBV25-1 | TGTGCCAGCAGTGGATGGGACAGGGGTAGCTATGGCTACACCTTC | CASSGWDRGSYGYTF
TRBJ2-5 | TRBD2 | TRBV18 | TGTGCCAGCTCACCGCTAGCGGGGGCTCAAGAGACCCAGTACTTC | CASSPLAGAQETQYF
TRBJ2-5 | - | TRBV2 | TGTGCCAGCACCCCGTTCGGAGAGACCCAGTACTTC | CASTPFGETQYF
TRBJ1-2 | - | TRBV7-2 | TGTGCCAGCAGCTTAGCCCAGGATCGTGGCTACACCTTC | CASSLAQDRGYTF
TRBJ1-2 | - | TRBV5-4 | TGTGCCAGCAGCTTGAGGGGATCCTATGGCTACACCTTC | CASSLRGSYGYTF
TRBJ1-5 | - | TRBV3-1/TRBV3-2 | TGTGCCAGCAGCCTTGGACACGGCAATCAGCCCCAGCATTTT | CASSLGHGNQPQHF
TRBJ2-7 | - | TRBV3-1/TRBV3-2 | TGTGCCAGCAGTCATCCAGGCTCAACTTCCCCCTACGAGCAGTACTTC | CASSHPGSTSPYEQYF
TRBJ2-3 | TRBD1 | TRBV3-1/TRBV3-2 | TGTGCCAGCAGCCGGACAGGGGGTACAGATACGCAGTATTTT | CASSRTGGTDTQYF